This T cell receptor beta chain was identified during a study of blood T cells in healthy people across ages. About 9.6 milliliters of peripheral blood were drawn from each donor into EDTA-treated tubes. This CDR3 has 14 amino acids. Germline CDR1 and CDR2: DFQATT and SNEGSKA (reference sequence). V was clipped by 2 bases and J by 1 base, with 11 bases between them. Study-wide points: Percentage of naive T cells showed a strong correlation with TCR beta diversity. Diversity was higher, and naive CD4+ cells more numerous, in long-lived donors than in aged donors. Researchers deemed the diversity estimates from one million T cells underestimates.

Details on this clonotype: Antigen unknown.

It was with a sample-barcoded 5' primer and a J-beta primer mix that a second PCR of roughly 7 to 12 cycles was run. TCRdb used MiXCR to reprocess the 5' RACE reads, holding one entry per CDR3 protein. The sample lists 550,000 to 750,000 distinct CDR3 sequences, around 20% seen once, with under 4% in the top ten. This receptor was obtained from a man aged 70 or older in good health. Specimen: blood. V usage is TRBV20-1 and J usage is TRBJ1-1; D is possibly TRBD1 (6 bases). This chain's CDR3 is CSARRGAGNTEAFF. The CDR3 coding sequence is TGCAGTGCTAGAAGGGGGGCCGGGAACACTGAAGCTTTCTTT.